The rows below give T cell receptor beta chains drawn from one sample of a study of yellow fever vaccine responses in identical twins. TCRdb independently ran MiXCR on the RT-PCR reads; one entry per CDR3 protein. The table shows under 5,000 distinct CDR3 sequences, with about four fifths occurring only once. The source material was T cells from blood (PBMCs), unsorted or a sorted subset (not recorded which), sampled before or after yellow fever vaccination (not recorded which). The receptor source for this set is a woman between 18 and 29 years old who received the yellow fever vaccine. The CDR3 runs from the conserved cysteine through the conserved F or W. Fields, in order: J gene, clone size, V gene, D gene, CDR3 DNA, CDR3 protein. D genes are given only for firm matches. Rows may omit the clone size; those that give it use once, few, many or a size class.

TRBJ1-4	NA	TRBV20-1	NA	TGCAGTGCTAGAGACCCGAGGACGGATTTAACTAATGAAAAACTGTTTTTT	CSARDPRTDLTNEKLFF
TRBJ1-4	NA	TRBV15	TRBD1	TGTGCCACCAGCACCGGTACGGGACAGGGCAGCGAAAAACTGTTTTTT	CATSTGTGQGSEKLFF
TRBJ1-1	NA	TRBV18	TRBD1	TGTGCCAGCTCATCCCAGGGGGAAGCGAACACTGAAGCTTTCTTT	CASSSQGEANTEAFF
TRBJ2-7	NA	TRBV29-1	NA	TGCAGTCATAACCTTTACGAGCAGTACTTC	CSHNLYEQYF
TRBJ2-1	NA	TRBV15	TRBD2	TGTGCCACCAGCAGAGTTCCTCGGCGGGAGGGCAAGGGTGAGCAGTTCTTC	CATSRVPRREGKGEQFF
TRBJ1-2	NA	TRBV27	NA	TGTGCCAGCAGTCCCGCCCCGGACATCTATGGCTACACCTTC	CASSPAPDIYGYTF
TRBJ2-5	NA	TRBV23-1	TRBD1	TGCGCCAGCAGTCACTCGACAGGGGAGGAGACCCAGTACTTC	CASSHSTGEETQYF
TRBJ2-5	NA	TRBV27	NA	TGTGCCAGTTCAACGGGGTCGGAGACCCAGTACTTC	CASSTGSETQYF
TRBJ1-2	NA	TRBV4-2	NA	TGTGCCAGCAGCCAAGACGAGACTCCTAACTATGGCTACACCTTC	CASSQDETPNYGYTF
TRBJ2-7	NA	TRBV4-2	NA	TGTGCCAGCAGCCAGCATGCCCTGGGCGCCTCCTACGAGCAGTACTTC	CASSQHALGASYEQYF
TRBJ2-3	NA	TRBV4-1	TRBD2	TGCGCCAGCAGCCAAACCCCTAGCGGTCCTAGCACAGATACGCAGTATTTT	CASSQTPSGPSTDTQYF
TRBJ2-7	NA	TRBV11-3	TRBD2	TGTGCCAGCAGTCCTAGCGGGCCCTACGAGCAGTACTTC	CASSPSGPYEQYF
TRBJ2-5	NA	TRBV7-6	NA	TGTGCCAGCAGCACATCCGGGACAAGGCAAGAGACCCAGTACTTC	CASSTSGTRQETQYF
TRBJ2-1	few	TRBV29-1	TRBD1	TGCAGCGTTGACCCTGGACAGGGGTTAATTGAGCAGTTCTTC	CSVDPGQGLIEQFF
TRBJ2-5	NA	TRBV29-1	NA	TGCAGCGTTGGGCGCCAAGAGACCCAGTACTTC	CSVGRQETQYF
TRBJ2-1	NA	TRBV11-3	TRBD2	TGTGCCAGCAGCTTCCCGTCGGGTAGCGGGGACTACAATGAGCAGTTCTTC	CASSFPSGSGDYNEQFF
TRBJ2-7	NA	TRBV11-1	NA	TGTGCCAGCAGCCCCGCAGGGAGCTCCTACGAGCAGTACTTC	CASSPAGSSYEQYF
TRBJ2-7	NA	TRBV11-3	NA	TGTGCCAGCAGCTTCAGGTTTCGGGAGCAGTACTTC	CASSFRFREQYF
TRBJ2-1	NA	TRBV4-3	NA	TGCGCCAGCAGCCAAGTTGGGACCTACAATGAGCAGTTCTTC	CASSQVGTYNEQFF
TRBJ2-2	NA	TRBV12-3/TRBV12-4	NA	TGTGCCAGCACCTGGGGGGTGGGGGAGCTGTTTTTT	CASTWGVGELFF
TRBJ2-5	NA	TRBV6-2/TRBV6-3	NA	TGTGCCAGCAGTTACCGCGGGACAGCTTGGGAGACCCAGTACTTC	CASSYRGTAWETQYF
TRBJ1-1	NA	TRBV11-3	NA	TGTGCCAGCAGCTTTCAGGGCACTGAAGCTTTCTTT	CASSFQGTEAFF
TRBJ1-1	NA	TRBV18	NA	TGTGCCAGCTCACCACCGGGCACAGGAGAGAACACTGAAGCTTTCTTT	CASSPPGTGENTEAFF
TRBJ2-7	NA	TRBV5-1	TRBD1	TGCGCCAGCAGCTTGGGGGGGCAGGGGGACGAGCAGTACTTC	CASSLGGQGDEQYF
TRBJ2-7	NA	TRBV29-1	TRBD1	TGCAGCGCTGTGGGACAGGGGTCCATCTCCTACGAGCAGTACTTC	CSAVGQGSISYEQYF
TRBJ2-3	NA	TRBV14	NA	TGTGCCAGCAGCCATACAGATACGCAGTATTTT	CASSHTDTQYF
TRBJ2-7	NA	TRBV7-3	NA	TGTGCCAGCAGCTTAAGGCGGGGACACGAGCAGTACTTC	CASSLRRGHEQYF